The 22 T cell receptor beta chains in this list originate from one sample, sequenced in a study of T cell repertoires in cytomegalovirus infection. No antigen has been identified for these receptors. TCRdb re-called the reads through MiXCR, storing one row per CDR3 protein. The table lists about 770,000 distinct CDR3 sequences, about 29% of them singletons. The sample in question was cultured CD8+ T cells from PBMCs, obtained from culture after CMV antigen stimulation. The receptors originated from a human donor in good health (CMV status not recorded). Some clones in this sample may be carry-over from other donors' samples.

This clonotype was observed at least ten times. Here the CDR3 reads CASSLEWSDPYNEQFF. As DNA, the CDR3 is TGTGCCAGCAGCTTAGAGTGGTCAGACCCCTACAATGAGCAGTTCTTC. The chain couples TRBV7-2 to TRBJ2-1; D unclear. Trimming removed 1 base from V and 2 bases from J, with 12 bases in between. Germline V gene sequence: CDR1 SGHTA, CDR2 FQGNSA. The CDR3 totals 16 residues.

The J gene is TRBJ2-5, the V gene TRBV7-9; 7 nucleotides align to TRBD2. With V trimmed by 1 base and J by 3 bases, 5 bases remained unmatched. Germline values: CDR1 SEHNR, CDR2 FQNEAQ (reference sequence). The CDR3 is 15 amino acids. The CDR3 coding sequence is TGTGCCAGCAGCTTAGGCCCTCTAGCGGAAGAGACCCAGTACTTC. This translates into CASSLGPLAEETQYF.

There are a few counts of this clonotype. The rearrangement joins TRBV15 to TRBJ2-4; D ambiguous. Germline CDR1 LNHNV, CDR2 YYDKDF (reference sequence). Trimming took off 0 bases at V and 0 bases at J, with 12 bases between the two ends. The CDR3 runs 17 residues. CDR3 sequence reads: CATSRDPVEGAKNIQYF. The CDR3 bases are TGTGCCACCAGCAGAGATCCGGTAGAAGGAGCCAAAAACATTCAGTACTTC. The whole variable domain, filled in from reference TRBV15 and TRBJ2-4, reads DAMVIQNPRYQVTQFGKPVTLSCSQTLNHNVMYWYQQKSSQAPKLLFHYYDKDFNNEADTPDNFQSRRPNTSFCFLDIRSPGLGDTAMYLCATSRDPVEGAKNIQYFGAGTRLSVL.

The sample holds many counts of this clonotype. The chain links TRBV7-2 to TRBJ2-7, with D unresolved. Germline V CDR1 and CDR2: SGHTA, FQGNSA. The V gene lost 1 base and the J gene lost 4 bases, with 5 bases spanning the gap. This CDR3 spans 12 amino acids. The CDR3 coding sequence is TGTGCCAGCAGCTTAGAACCGTACGAGCAGTACGTC. Its protein product is CASSLEPYEQYV.

V and J are TRBV7-6 and TRBJ2-2, with D possibly TRBD2 on 6 matching bases. Germline loops: CDR1 SGHVS, CDR2 FNYEAQ. This CDR3 comprises 12 residues. This CDR3 reads CVLQRDTGELFF. Here the CDR3 DNA reads TGTGTCCTCCAGCGGGACACCGGGGAGCTGTTTTTT.

This clonotype was counted between two and nine times. V gene TRBV4-3 combines with J gene TRBJ1-1; D remains unclear. The CDR3 has 14 residues. The V gene lost 0 bases and the J gene lost 0 bases, with 5 bases spanning the gap. CDR1 and CDR2 from the germline V gene are LGHNA and YSLEER. CDR3 DNA: TGCGCCAGCAGCCAAGACACTTTGAACACTGAAGCTTTCTTT. Its translation: CASSQDTLNTEAFF.

This clonotype has more than one count but fewer than ten. This chain links TRBV6-2 or TRBV6-3 with TRBJ1-5, with D unclear. CDR1 MNHEY and CDR2 SVGEGT come from the germline V gene. The CDR3 is made up of 14 amino acids. V was cut by 7 bases and J by 7 bases, with 17 bases left in between. CDR3 region: CASTLVGVNQPQHF. DNA of the CDR3: TGTGCCAGCACCCTGGTGGGAGTGAACCAGCCCCAGCATTTT.

The V call is TRBV6-6, the J call TRBJ2-1; no clear D gene. V lost 8 bases to trimming and J lost 7 bases, with 15 bases between them. Germline CDR1 and CDR2: MNHNY and SVGAGI (reference sequence). This CDR3 has 13 residues. The CDR3 here is CASQTAVSNEQFF. The DNA for the CDR3 is TGTGCCAGCCAAACGGCAGTATCAAATGAGCAGTTCTTC.

The chain couples TRBV4-2 to TRBJ2-5; D remains unclear. The germline V gene encodes CDR1 LGHNA and CDR2 YNFKEQ. V shed 2 bases and J shed 1 base, with 14 bases lying between them. The CDR3 runs to 16 residues. The CDR3 sequence is CASSQKMPNSQETQYF. The CDR3 DNA reads as TGTGCCAGCAGCCAAAAGATGCCCAACAGCCAAGAGACCCAGTACTTC.

In this sample, this clonotype turned up many times. The chain links TRBV7-9 to TRBJ2-7, with 8 bases matching TRBD1. V lost 3 bases to trimming and J lost 1 base; unmatched junction nucleotides: 11. The CDR3 is 17 residues long. The germline V gene has CDR1 SEHNR and CDR2 FQNEAQ (reference sequence). CDR3 coding DNA: TGTGCCAGCAGCTTTCCCCAGGGGGCTCATGGATCCTACGAGCAGTACTTC. Its protein product is CASSFPQGAHGSYEQYF.

This clonotype has only one observation. The chain employs TRBV13 and TRBJ1-5; 9 positions agree with TRBD1. J gave up 10 bases and V 5 bases, and 12 bases lay outside the gene matches. Germline V gene data show CDR1 as PRHDT and CDR2 as FYEKMQ (reference sequence). CDR3 length: 15 amino acids. The CDR3 here is CASSTSGTGYSPQHF. In DNA, the CDR3 is TGTGCCAGCAGCACATCCGGGACAGGGTATAGCCCCCAGCATTTT.

This sequence joins TRBV29-1 and TRBJ1-2, with 9 bases identical to TRBD1. The CDR3 extends over 11 amino acids. J was trimmed by 6 bases and V by 7 bases; bases with no gene match: 3. Germline lookup yields CDR1 SQVTM and CDR2 ANQGSEA. The CDR3 protein is CSAGTGNGYTF. DNA of the CDR3: TGCAGCGCTGGGACAGGGAATGGCTACACCTTC.

This clonotype has only a few counts. The CDR3 here is CASGQGTNEQYV. The CDR3 DNA is TGTGCCAGTGGACAGGGGACGAACGAGCAGTACGTC. The rearrangement uses TRBV7-9 and TRBJ2-7; TRBD1 agrees at 9 bases. There are 12 residues in the CDR3. The ends lost 9 bases at V and 5 bases at J; junction bases unmatched: 5. Germline loops: CDR1 SEHNR, CDR2 FQNEAQ (reference sequence).

This clonotype was found many times. This rearrangement joins TRBV7-9 to TRBJ2-3; no reliable D call. V was shortened by 4 bases and J by 0 bases, with 5 bases between the two germline ends. Germline CDR1 is SEHNR and CDR2 is FQNEAQ (reference sequence). The CDR3 runs to 13 residues. In DNA form, the CDR3 reads TGTGCCAGCAGCTCCTTTAGCACAGATACGCAGTATTTT. Translated, it gives CASSSFSTDTQYF.

This clonotype was seen just once. The chain is built from TRBV4-2 and TRBJ1-2, with D hard to call. Looked up from germline, CDR1 is LGHNA and CDR2 is YNFKEQ. Trimming pared 0 bases from V and 7 bases from J, leaving 6 bases between. The CDR3 is 12 residues long. CDR3 coding DNA: TGTGCCAGCAGCCAAGATCTTGGTGGCTACACCTTC. Amino acids: CASSQDLGGYTF.

This clonotype was picked up many times. This CDR3 reads CASSRGQGSTEAFF. The CDR3 DNA is TGTGCCAGCAGCCGGGGACAGGGTTCGACTGAAGCTTTCTTT. The chain couples TRBV7-3 to TRBJ1-1; 9 bases line up with TRBD1. The CDR3 spans 14 residues. V shed 5 bases and J 5 bases; nucleotides not matched to a gene: 6. Germline lookup yields CDR1 SGHTA and CDR2 FQGTGA.

The CDR3 protein is CASSPRTTTDTQYF. In DNA form, the CDR3 reads TGTGCCAGCAGCCCAAGGACCACCACAGATACGCAGTATTTT. The chain has TRBV13 and TRBJ2-3; no definite D call. Germline V lookup: CDR1 PRHDT, CDR2 FYEKMQ (reference sequence). The CDR3 runs to 14 residues. The germline V and J ends were trimmed by 5 bases and 2 bases, with 11 bases remaining between them.

The chain joins TRBV7-6 to TRBJ1-5; 9 bases agree with TRBD1. CDR1 SGHVS and CDR2 FNYEAQ come from the germline V gene. CDR3 length: 14 amino acids. Trimming cost V 7 bases and J 6 bases; bases outside gene matches: 7. CDR3 bases: TGTGCCAGCACCCCCGGACAGGGGACTCAGCCCCAGCATTTT. This sequence encodes CASTPGQGTQPQHF.

The chain joins TRBV7-9 to TRBJ2-1; TRBD2 might be the D (7 bases). Germline assignment: CDR1 SEHNR and CDR2 FQNEAQ (reference sequence). The ends were cut back, 5 bases at V and 2 bases at J, with 16 bases in the middle. The CDR3 extends over 16 amino acids. The CDR3 DNA sequence: TGTGCCAGCAGCCTAGAGGGGGGGGCTACCTACAATGAGCAGTTCTTC. Translated: CASSLEGGATYNEQFF. The full variable domain, completed using reference TRBV7-9 and TRBJ2-1, is DTGVSQNPRHKITKRGQNVTFRCDPISEHNRLYWYRQTLGQGPEFLTYFQNEAQLEKSRLLSDRFSAERPKGSFSTLEIQRTEQGDSAMYLCASSLEGGATYNEQFFGPGTRLTVL.

The J gene is TRBJ1-3, the V gene TRBV6-6; unclear D gene. V lost 5 bases and J 2 bases, leaving 28 bases between the germline ends. The germline gives CDR1 MNHNY, CDR2 SVGAGI (reference sequence). The CDR3 has 20 residues. The CDR3 spells CASSVSTPIEYLHAGNTIYF. In DNA form, the CDR3 reads TGTGCCAGCAGTGTATCCACACCGATTGAGTACTTGCATGCTGGAAACACCATATATTTT.

The chain is built from TRBV7-2 and TRBJ1-6, with D perhaps matching TRBD1 (6 bases). The CDR3 covers 15 residues. The germline CDR1 and CDR2 sequences are SGHTA and FQGNSA. The V gene lost 4 bases and the J gene lost 14 bases, with 21 bases spanning the gap. This chain's CDR3 is CASSSVRGGDGTLHF. CDR3 bases: TGTGCCAGCAGCTCCGTAAGGGGGGGTGACGGGACCCTCCACTTT. The entire variable domain, with the rest obtained from reference TRBV7-2 and TRBJ1-6, is as follows: GAGVSQSPSNKVTEKGKDVELRCDPISGHTALYWYRQSLGQGLEFLIYFQGNSAPDKSGLPSDRFSAERTGGSVSTLTIQRTQQEDSAVYLCASSSVRGGDGTLHFGNGTRLTVT.

The V and J genes are TRBV18 and TRBJ2-1, with D possibly called TRBD1 or TRBD2 (6 bases each). Germline CDR1 KGHSH, CDR2 LQKENI. CDR3 length equals 20 residues. V was clipped by 1 base and J by 2 bases, with 24 bases between them. The CDR3 loop reads CASSPQTLSLGGLPYNEQFF. The CDR3 DNA reads TGTGCCAGCTCACCACAGACGTTATCGCTAGGGGGGCTCCCCTACAATGAGCAGTTCTTC.